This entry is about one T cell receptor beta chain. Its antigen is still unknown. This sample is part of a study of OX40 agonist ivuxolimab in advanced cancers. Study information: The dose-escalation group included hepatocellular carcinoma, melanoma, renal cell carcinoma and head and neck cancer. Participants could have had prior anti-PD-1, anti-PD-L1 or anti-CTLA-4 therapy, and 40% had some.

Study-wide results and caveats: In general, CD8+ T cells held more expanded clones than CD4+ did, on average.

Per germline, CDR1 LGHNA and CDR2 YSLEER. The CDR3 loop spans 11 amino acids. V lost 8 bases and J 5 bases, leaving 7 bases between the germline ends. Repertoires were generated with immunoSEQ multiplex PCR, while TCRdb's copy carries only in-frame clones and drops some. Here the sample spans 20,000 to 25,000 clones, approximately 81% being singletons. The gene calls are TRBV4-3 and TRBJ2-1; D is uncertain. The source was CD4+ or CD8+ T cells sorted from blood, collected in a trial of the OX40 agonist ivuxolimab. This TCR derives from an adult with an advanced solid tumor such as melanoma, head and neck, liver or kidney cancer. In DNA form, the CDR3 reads TGCGCCAGCTCTTACGACAATGAGCAGTTCTTC. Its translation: CASSYDNEQFF.